These 32 T cell receptor beta chains were sequenced from one sample in a study of beta chain features in type 1 diabetes. Overall study findings and caveats: When Type 1 diabetes patients were examined, their TCRB CDR3s proved moderately but significantly shorter in all four CD4+ subsets.

Investigators reverse transcribed all isolated RNA, so they sequenced expressed TCRB transcripts. Clones were read by immunoSEQ multiplex PCR, and TCRdb kept only the in-frame ones, dropping some. The repertoire has 600,000 or so clones, around 12% of them found once; the top ten carry about 0.11%. These receptors lack a known antigen. Specimen: naive CD4+ T cells from blood. The source of these receptors is a man aged 30 to 45 with type 1 diabetes.

The rearrangement uses TRBV11-2 and TRBJ2-1; no firm D call. The CDR3 loop spans 13 amino acids. Germline V gene lookup returns CDR1 SGHAT and CDR2 FQNNGV. The V end lost 1 base, the J end lost 8 bases, and 9 bases lay between the germline ends. CDR3 sequence reads: CASSLAPEYEQFF. In nucleotides, the CDR3 is TGTGCCAGCAGCTTAGCGCCAGAGTATGAGCAGTTCTTC.

This clone showed up just a few times. The chain links TRBV14 to TRBJ1-1; D remains unclear. This CDR3 is 17 amino acids long. The V end lost 0 bases, the J end lost 5 bases, and 19 bases lay between the germline ends. Germline loops: CDR1 SGHDN, CDR2 FVKESK. CDR3 protein: CASSQEAGNLRRTEAFF. CDR3 sequence (DNA): TGTGCCAGCAGCCAAGAGGCCGGGAACTTAAGGAGGACTGAAGCTTTCTTT.

The chain has TRBV7-2 and TRBJ2-1; 11 bases line up with TRBD2. Germline V CDR1 and CDR2: SGHTA, FQGNSA. Trimming cost V 3 bases and J 6 bases; bases outside gene matches: 1. This CDR3 comprises 14 residues. Here the CDR3 reads CASSFSGGANEQFF. CDR3 sequence (DNA): TGTGCCAGCAGCTTTAGCGGGGGGGCCAATGAGCAGTTCTTC.

The chain combines TRBV4-2 with TRBJ1-1; D not certain. Germline CDR1 LGHNA, CDR2 YNFKEQ. This CDR3 is built from 14 residues. Between the trimmed V and J ends, which lost 0 bases and 5 bases, there was a span of 10 bases. Written as DNA, the CDR3 is TGTGCCAGCAGCCAAGACGGGAGGAGAACTGAAGCTTTCTTT. The encoded protein is CASSQDGRRTEAFF.

For the CDR3, the DNA is TGTGCCAGCTCACCACGACAGGGTCTATACGAGCAGTACTTC. It is translated as CASSPRQGLYEQYF. The chain links TRBV18 to TRBJ2-7; TRBD1 matches 7 bases. CDR1 is KGHSH and CDR2 is LQKENI in the germline V gene. The CDR3 is 14 residues long. Unmatched junction bases numbered 4, after V lost 1 base and J lost 4 bases.

This sequence joins TRBV9 and TRBJ1-6, with D unresolved. This CDR3 spans 14 amino acids. Trimming took 0 bases from V and 9 from J, leaving 10 bases between them. CDR1 and CDR2 (germline): SGDLS, YYNGEE. CDR3 sequence reads: CASSVAVNGSPLHF. The CDR3 coding sequence is TGTGCCAGCAGCGTAGCCGTGAATGGTTCACCCCTCCACTTT.

This clone turned up a few times. V usage is TRBV25-1 and J usage is TRBJ2-7; either TRBD1 or TRBD2 may supply D (5 bases each). This CDR3 spans 13 amino acids. V lost 6 bases to trimming and J lost 3 bases, with 12 bases between them. The V gene's germline CDR1 is MGHDK and CDR2 SYGVNS. The CDR3: CASRRGEDYEQYF. CDR3 coding DNA: TGTGCCAGCAGAAGGGGAGAGGACTACGAGCAGTACTTC.

The rearrangement joins TRBV28 to TRBJ1-3; 7 bases fit TRBD1. CDR1 MDHEN and CDR2 SYDVKM come from the germline V gene. J lost 0 bases, V lost 7 bases, and 6 bases had no gene match. CDR3 length: 15 residues. The CDR3 DNA sequence: TGTGCCAGCATTACGACAGGGAGCTCTGGAAACACCATATATTTT. Its translation is CASITTGSSGNTIYF.

This clone came up a few times. The chain links TRBV30 to TRBJ2-1; 7 positions agree with TRBD2. Losses at the gene ends were 2 bases for V and 5 bases for J; bases not matched to a gene: 9. CDR1 and CDR2 (germline): GTSNPN, SVGIG (reference sequence). The CDR3 extends over 15 amino acids. In DNA, the CDR3 is TGTGCCTGGAGTCACCCTAGCGGCTATAACAATGAGCAGTTCTTC. Translating it yields CAWSHPSGYNNEQFF.

The chain couples TRBV4-2 to TRBJ2-1; D uncertain. Germline V gives CDR1 LGHNA, CDR2 YNFKEQ. The CDR3 sequence is 17 residues long. The V and J ends lost 2 bases and 0 bases respectively, with 14 bases between them. CDR3 protein: CASSQNAARPSYNEQFF. CDR3 bases: TGTGCCAGCAGCCAAAATGCCGCCAGGCCCTCCTACAATGAGCAGTTCTTC.

This clone was seen more than once but under ten times. The J gene is TRBJ1-5, the V gene TRBV18; TRBD1 agrees at 8 bases. The CDR3 spans 15 residues. Germline V gene lookup returns CDR1 KGHSH and CDR2 LQKENI. The junction had 6 bases not matched to a gene; V was cut back by 3 bases and J by 5 bases. CDR3 coding DNA: TGTGCCAGCTCACCGCAGGGGGCTGGGGATCAGCCCCAGCATTTT. This encodes CASSPQGAGDQPQHF.

This clone was found a few times. This chain uses TRBV19 with TRBJ2-2; D is undetermined. The CDR3 runs to 15 residues. The V gene lost 3 bases and the J gene lost 0 bases, with 8 bases spanning the gap. Germline CDR1 LNHDA, CDR2 SQIVND (reference sequence). DNA of the CDR3: TGTGCCAGTAGTATCTTGGGGACGAACACCGGGGAGCTGTTTTTT. It yields the protein CASSILGTNTGELFF.

This clone has just a few counts. The chain uses TRBV5-6 and TRBJ2-1; TRBD2 aligns across 13 bases. V gave up 0 bases and J gave up 7 bases; unmatched junction bases: 7. This CDR3 comprises 17 residues. Germline V gene data show CDR1 as SGHDT and CDR2 as YYEEEE. CDR3 in DNA: TGTGCCAGCAGCTTGGGGACTAGCGGGGGCTCCTTGAATGAGCAGTTCTTC. This sequence encodes CASSLGTSGGSLNEQFF.

In its sample, this clone was seen a few times. At one of its ends the junction is not consistent with the germline gene, which may arise from a read error. The chain couples TRBV7-2 to TRBJ1-3; D is unresolved. Germline-derived CDR1 and CDR2 are SGHTA and FQGNSA. The CDR3 extends over 12 amino acids. The CDR3 sequence: CASGITGNTIYF. The CDR3 coding sequence is TGTGCCAGCGGGATCACTGGGAACACCATATATTTT. The full variable domain, rest sourced from reference TRBV7-2 and TRBJ1-3, is GAGVSQSPSNKVTEKGKDVELRCDPISGHTALYWYRQSLGQGLEFLIYFQGNSAPDKSGLPSDRFSAERTGGSVSTLTIQRTQQEDSAVYLCASGITGNTIYFGEGSWLTVV.

The chain combines TRBV7-2 with TRBJ1-1, with D unresolved. Trimming stripped 1 base from V and 0 bases from J, with 15 bases between. Germline V CDR1 and CDR2: SGHTA, FQGNSA. CDR3 size: 17 residues. The CDR3 DNA is TGTGCCAGCAGCTTAGGTACGGGGTTGGGAATGAACACTGAAGCTTTCTTT. This translates into CASSLGTGLGMNTEAFF.

In the case of this clone: The sample has other DNA sequences that encode this CDR3 too. V gene TRBV7-2 combines with J gene TRBJ2-7; D gene unclear. Trimming took 0 bases from V and 0 from J, leaving 3 bases between them. CDR3 length: 13 residues. Germline V gene lookup returns CDR1 SGHTA and CDR2 FQGNSA. The CDR3: CASSLAGSYEQYF. As DNA, the CDR3 is TGTGCCAGCAGCTTAGCAGGCTCCTACGAGCAGTACTTC.

The chain carries TRBV12-5 and TRBJ2-5; no clear D. V lost 6 bases to trimming and J lost 0 bases, with 14 bases between them. The CDR3 runs 15 residues. CDR1 LGHNT and CDR2 FRNRAP come from the germline V gene. The chain's CDR3 is CASGYELRNQETQYF. CDR3 in DNA: TGTGCTAGTGGGTACGAACTCCGAAACCAAGAGACCCAGTACTTC. The full variable domain, its missing parts supplied by reference TRBV12-5 and TRBJ2-5, is DARVTQTPRHKVTEMGQEVTMRCQPILGHNTVFWYRQTMMQGLELLAYFRNRAPLDDSGMPKDRFSAEMPDATLATLKIQPSEPRDSAVYFCASGYELRNQETQYFGPGTRLLVL.

In its sample, this clone was seen a few times. The chain uses TRBV14 and TRBJ1-2; no reliable D call. The CDR3 is made up of 14 amino acids. CDR1 is SGHDN and CDR2 is FVKESK in the germline V gene. The ends were cut back, 1 base at V and 2 bases at J, with 8 bases in the middle. CDR3 in amino acids: CASSQGYRNYGYTF. The CDR3 nucleotides are TGTGCCAGCAGCCAAGGATATCGGAACTATGGCTACACCTTC.

There are a few counts of this clone. The genes are TRBV29-1 and TRBJ1-3; tentatively, D is TRBD1 (6 bases). CDR1 and CDR2 (germline): SQVTM, ANQGSEA. This CDR3 contains 14 residues. Trimming shortened V by 7 bases and J by 4 bases, and 17 bases separated the two germline ends. The CDR3 coding sequence is TGCAGCGCGAAGAGACAGGATTTCGGAAACACCATATATTTT. It specifies CSAKRQDFGNTIYF.

This clone appeared a few times. V gene TRBV28 combines with J gene TRBJ2-7; D may match TRBD1 or TRBD2 (5 bases each). Deletions cut 6 bases from V and 0 bases from J, with 15 bases between. This CDR3 has 15 amino acids. The germline V gene encodes CDR1 MDHEN and CDR2 SYDVKM. The CDR3 reads CASSLLGTNSYEQYF. The CDR3 nucleotides read TGTGCCAGCAGCCTCCTCGGGACCAACTCCTACGAGCAGTACTTC.

The V and J genes are TRBV5-6 and TRBJ2-1; TRBD2 matches at 10 bases. The CDR3 sequence is 16 residues long. V gave up 4 bases and J gave up 2 bases; unmatched junction bases: 6. Germline V gene sequence: CDR1 SGHDT, CDR2 YYEEEE. The CDR3 here is CASSPSGGLPYNEQFF. The CDR3 DNA is TGTGCCAGCAGCCCTAGCGGGGGCCTTCCCTACAATGAGCAGTTCTTC.

This clone was seen only a few times. The chain couples TRBV7-3 to TRBJ1-2, with 7 bases lining up with TRBD1. Germline CDR1 reads SGHTA; CDR2 reads FQGTGA. The V segment lost 2 bases and the J segment 6 bases; nucleotides outside the gene matches: 6. The CDR3 loop spans 14 amino acids. CDR3 nucleotides: TGTGCCAGCAGCTTAGGCCAAGGGGGCCATGGCTACACCTTC. This encodes CASSLGQGGHGYTF.

The CDR3 coding sequence is TGTGCCAGCAGCTTTAGGGGGGCCAACGTCCTGACTTTC. Translating gives CASSFRGANVLTF. The gene calls are TRBV7-8 and TRBJ2-6; no clear D. CDR1 and CDR2 (germline): SGHVS, FQNEAQ. V shed 3 bases and J shed 4 bases, with 4 bases lying between them. This CDR3 contains 13 residues.

This clone has just a few counts. CDR3 bases: TGTGCCAGCAGCTCCTGGCACTCTGGAAACACCATATATTTT. Protein sequence: CASSSWHSGNTIYF. This chain connects TRBV7-2 to TRBJ1-3; the D is unclear. Germline V gene sequence: CDR1 SGHTA, CDR2 FQGNSA. The length of the CDR3 is 14 residues. The V end was cut by 4 bases, the J end by 0 bases, with 7 bases between.

This clone was seen a handful of times. V and J are TRBV4-1 and TRBJ2-7, with 11 bases aligning to TRBD1. The germline V gene has CDR1 MGHRA and CDR2 YSYEKL. The CDR3 covers 15 residues. J was trimmed by 1 base and V by 1 base; bases with no gene match: 0. CDR3 amino acids: CASSQGDRGSYEQYF. The CDR3 bases are TGCGCCAGCAGCCAAGGGGACAGGGGGTCCTACGAGCAGTACTTC.

In the case of this clone: This CDR3 is also generated by other DNA sequences in the sample. This chain joins TRBV10-3 and TRBJ2-3; no firm D call. This CDR3 contains 12 residues. In germline, CDR1 is ENHRY, CDR2 SYGVKD. The germline V and J ends were trimmed by 6 bases and 2 bases, with 6 bases remaining between them. The CDR3 sequence is CAISLSTDTQYF. DNA of the CDR3: TGTGCCATCAGCCTCTCCACAGATACGCAGTATTTT.

This rearrangement joins TRBV10-3 to TRBJ2-7; 9 bases align to TRBD2. CDR1 and CDR2 from the germline V gene are ENHRY and SYGVKD. This CDR3 spans 16 amino acids. The V segment lost 5 bases and the J segment 6 bases; nucleotides outside the gene matches: 14. CDR3 sequence: CAISPREGTSLSEQYF. The CDR3, as DNA: TGTGCCATCAGTCCCCGGGAGGGGACTAGCCTATCCGAGCAGTACTTC.

The V gene is TRBV27, the J gene TRBJ2-7; D ambiguous. Germline V gene data show CDR1 as MNHEY and CDR2 as SMNVEV (reference sequence). CDR3 size: 12 residues. Between the trimmed V and J ends, which lost 4 bases and 5 bases, there was a span of 9 bases. Here the CDR3 reads CASSSYSHEQYF. The CDR3 DNA is TGTGCCAGCAGTTCCTACAGCCACGAGCAGTACTTC.

In its sample, this clone was seen a few times. The chain recombines TRBV7-3 with TRBJ1-6, with 8 bases fitting TRBD1. V shed 2 bases and J 8 bases; nucleotides not matched to a gene: 5. The CDR3 consists of 15 residues. Germline loops: CDR1 SGHTA, CDR2 FQGTGA. CDR3 amino acids: CASSLGPGGYSPLHF. The CDR3 region has the DNA TGTGCCAGCAGCTTAGGGCCAGGGGGCTATTCACCCCTCCACTTT.

This chain links TRBV6-5 with TRBJ2-5, with TRBD2 identical over 10 bases. Trimming cost V 2 bases and J 4 bases; bases outside gene matches: 1. The CDR3 consists of 14 residues. Per germline, CDR1 MNHEY and CDR2 SVGAGI. The CDR3, as DNA: TGTGCCAGCAGTTACGCTAGCGGGGGAGAGACCCAGTACTTC. This gives the protein CASSYASGGETQYF.

In its sample, this clone was seen a few times. Germline is not matched at one junction end, which may reflect a read error. This chain connects TRBV7-7 to TRBJ2-3; TRBD2 matches at 9 bases. The length of the CDR3 is 15 residues. Germline assignment: CDR1 SSHAT and CDR2 FNYEAQ (reference sequence). CDR3 nucleotides: TGTGCTAGCAGCTTGGCGGGGGGGCTGGGAGATACGCAGTATTTT. It specifies CASSLAGGLGDTQYF.

V is TRBV4-3 and J is TRBJ1-5; D is unclear. The CDR3 runs to 14 residues. V gave up 4 bases and J gave up 1 base, with 8 bases separating them. Germline V CDR1 and CDR2: LGHNA, YSLEER. The CDR3 spells CASSLGLSNQPQHF. The CDR3 DNA sequence: TGCGCCAGCAGCCTGGGGTTAAGCAATCAGCCCCAGCATTTT.